Included here is one TCR beta chain sequence, with context. Its specificity is unknown. The library targeted TCRbeta and was prepared with unique molecular identifiers. Each CDR3 protein gets one entry after TCRdb re-called the PCR reads with MiXCR. The table has a few hundred thousand distinct CDR3 sequences, over 25% seen once. This sample is drawn from a study of T-cell reconstitution after alpha-beta-depleted transplantation in children. The trim removed 2 bases at V and 1 base at J, leaving 3 bases unmatched. Germline CDR1 is MNHEY and CDR2 is SMNVEV (reference sequence). The length of the CDR3 is 15 residues. Notes on the study in general: Alpha-beta T cells present about two months after transplant were reported to originate from several hundred expanded graft clones. T cells produced anew were the main source of T-cell counts and diversity one year after transplant.

The sequencing used PBMCs, collected before TCRalphabeta/CD19-depleted stem cell transplant. This TCR was recovered from a boy under two years old with Wiskott-Aldrich syndrome, due to receive a stem cell transplant. This chain joins TRBV27 and TRBJ2-3; 7 nucleotides agree with TRBD2. CDR3 DNA sequence: TGTGCCAGCAGTTTAACCGGGAGGCGCACAGATACGCAGTATTTT. Protein sequence: CASSLTGRRTDTQYF.